Listed below are T cell receptor beta chains from one sample, sequenced in a study of CD8+ T cells in alopecia areata. Profiling relied on immunoSEQ multiplex PCR, and the TCRdb table lists in-frame clones only, not all of them. The sample lists about 150,000 clones, roughly 53% occurring once. Sequencing used CD4+ T cells sorted from blood, obtained at week 0. These TCRs come from a human donor with alopecia areata. CDR3s include the opening cysteine and the closing phenylalanine or tryptophan. The order of the fields is J gene, V gene, D gene, clone size, CDR3 DNA, CDR3 protein. D genes are given only for firm matches. Size is stated for part of the rows, as once, few or many counts, or as a class when the clone is expanded.

>TRBJ2-3|TRBV7-2|.|few
TGTGCCAGCAGCTTCAAAGGGTTCACAGATACGCAGTATTTT
CASSFKGFTDTQYF
>TRBJ2-7|TRBV12-5|.|.
TGTGCTAGTGGGCCCGGGGGCTCCTACGAGCAGTACTTC
CASGPGGSYEQYF
>TRBJ2-2|TRBV6-5|.|.
TGTGCCAGCGGCAGCCGGGCCCCCGAGACCGGGGAGCTGTTTTTT
CASGSRAPETGELFF
>TRBJ2-1|TRBV11-2|.|few
TGTGCCAGCAGCTTAGTCCTGGCGGCTGGCTGGGAGCAGTTCTTC
CASSLVLAAGWEQFF
>TRBJ1-5|TRBV6-6|TRBD1|once
TGTGCCAGCAGTACCGCAGGGGGCCCTACTGCTCAGCCCCAGCATTTT
CASSTAGGPTAQPQHF
>TRBJ2-1|TRBV19|.|once
TGTGCCAGTAGTGGTAGTCTAGCGAACTCCTACAATGAGCAGTTCTTC
CASSGSLANSYNEQFF
>TRBJ2-2|TRBV29-1|TRBD2|few
TGCAGCGGTCATAGCGGGGGCCTCAACACCGGGGAGCTGTTTTTT
CSGHSGGLNTGELFF
>TRBJ1-2|TRBV29-1|.|.
TGCAGCGTTGAAAAAGGGAGCGCTTCTGGCTACACCTTC
CSVEKGSASGYTF
>TRBJ2-7|TRBV5-1|.|.
TGCGCCAGCAGCAAGGCAGGGGCCCCTGAGCAGTACTTC
CASSKAGAPEQYF
>TRBJ1-2|TRBV15|.|.
TGTGCCACCAGCAGAGTCCGGGGTCTTGTCTATGGCTACACCTTC
CATSRVRGLVYGYTF
>TRBJ1-2|TRBV30|.|.
TGTGCCTATACCCCTCGGGAGAGGCTAGGCTACACCTTC
CAYTPRERLGYTF
>TRBJ2-7|TRBV19|TRBD1|.
TGTGCCAGTAGTATTGGGGACAGGGGGCAAAGCTTCTCCTACGAGCAGTACTTC
CASSIGDRGQSFSYEQYF
>TRBJ2-1|TRBV4-2|.|.
TGTGCCAGCAGCCCTCAGTACTCTTTTACCTACAATGAGCAGTTCTTC
CASSPQYSFTYNEQFF
>TRBJ1-2|TRBV15|.|.
TGTGCCACCAGCAGAGATCCGGTGACACCAGTTGGCTACACCTTC
CATSRDPVTPVGYTF
>TRBJ1-1|TRBV2|.|.
TGTGCCAGCAGTTCCGAGGGGTTTGAAGCTTTCTTT
CASSSEGFEAFF
>TRBJ2-7|TRBV2|.|.
TGTGCCAGCAGAGAGACACCAAGCTCCTACGAGCAGTACTTC
CASRETPSSYEQYF
>TRBJ2-3|TRBV6-9|.|.
TGTGCCAGCACCCATGGTTATGGCACAGATACGCAGTATTTT
CASTHGYGTDTQYF
>TRBJ2-5|TRBV7-3|.|.
TGTGCTAAAGAGACCCAGTACTTC
CAKETQYF
>TRBJ2-5|TRBV25-1|.|.
TGTGCCAGCAGTGAACCAGGGAAGAGGGAGACCCAGCACTTC
CASSEPGKRETQHF
>TRBJ1-5|TRBV2|TRBD1|few
TGTGCCAGCAGTGAGCAGGGGGCAAACCAGCCCCAGCATTTT
CASSEQGANQPQHF
>TRBJ1-2|TRBV5-6|.|.
TGTGCCAGCAGCCCTCGGGACCGCCTTGGCTATGGCTACACCTTC
CASSPRDRLGYGYTF
>TRBJ2-3|TRBV2|TRBD1|few
TGTGCCACGCCCCGGGACAGGCTTAGCACAGATACGCAGTATTTT
CATPRDRLSTDTQYF
>TRBJ2-2|TRBV27|TRBD2|.
TGTGCCAGCAGTTTCGTCTCCGGGGGGTTCGGGGAGCTGTTTTTT
CASSFVSGGFGELFF
>TRBJ1-2|TRBV4-1|.|.
TGCGCCAGCAGCCACCCCCCCGGGAAGGAGGGTCTAGGCTACACCTTC
CASSHPPGKEGLGYTF
>TRBJ2-6|TRBV18|.|medium-sized
TGTGCCAGCTCACCAGGGTATCAAAGCTCTGGGGCCAACGTCCTGACTTTC
CASSPGYQSSGANVLTF
>TRBJ1-2|TRBV29-1|TRBD1|few
TGCAGCGTTGAAGCGACAGGGGTTGGCTACACCTTC
CSVEATGVGYTF
>TRBJ1-5|TRBV2|.|once
TGTGCCAGCAGCCTTGCTAGCAATCAGCCCCAGCATTTT
CASSLASNQPQHF
>TRBJ2-5|TRBV10-2|TRBD1|.
TGCGCCAGCTCGGGACAGTCTTATGAGACCCAGTACTTC
CASSGQSYETQYF
>TRBJ2-7|TRBV5-1|TRBD2|few
TGCGCCAGCAGCTTGGGGACTAGCGGGGGGCTCGTCGAGCAGTACTTC
CASSLGTSGGLVEQYF
>TRBJ2-5|TRBV30|.|.
TGTGCCTGGAGTGTACTTTCTAGACAAGAGACCCAGTACTTC
CAWSVLSRQETQYF
>TRBJ2-7|TRBV2|TRBD1|.
TGTGCCAGCAGCTCGACAGGGGGCCCCTACGAGCAGTACTTC
CASSSTGGPYEQYF
>TRBJ2-3|TRBV4-3|.|.
TGCGCCAGCAGCCGTCGGCTCGGGGATACGCAGTATTTT
CASSRRLGDTQYF
>TRBJ1-5|TRBV15|.|.
TGTGCCACCAGCAGGACGTTCACAGTGGGGAGCAATCAGCCCCAGCATTTT
CATSRTFTVGSNQPQHF
>TRBJ1-2|TRBV13|TRBD1|.
TGTGCCAGCAGCCGAATCCTACAGGGGGCGGATGGCTACACCTTC
CASSRILQGADGYTF
>TRBJ2-3|TRBV7-9|.|.
TGTGCCAGCAGACCCATAGCTGATACGCAGTATTTT
CASRPIADTQYF
>TRBJ1-2|TRBV7-9|TRBD1|.
TGTGCCAGCAGCCCGGGCTGGACAGGGGACGGCGGCTACACCTTC
CASSPGWTGDGGYTF
>TRBJ2-3|TRBV5-1|TRBD2|.
TGCGCCAGCAGCTTAAGGGAAGCGGGGGCACCGCATACGCAGTATTTT
CASSLREAGAPHTQYF
>TRBJ1-1|TRBV5-1|.|.
TGCGCCAGCAGCTCAGGGAGGGGGGCCAAGAACACTGAAGCTTTCTTT
CASSSGRGAKNTEAFF
>TRBJ2-1|TRBV30|TRBD2|.
TGTGCCTGGAGGCCCGGGACTAGCGGGGGGTACAATGAGCAGTTCTTC
CAWRPGTSGGYNEQFF
>TRBJ2-3|TRBV10-2|TRBD1|.
TGCGCCAGCAGTGATGGCAGGGGGCGAACGCAGTATTTT
CASSDGRGRTQYF
>TRBJ2-7|TRBV2|TRBD1|.
TGTGCCAGCAGGCTGACAGGGGGAAGCGACGAGCAGTACTTC
CASRLTGGSDEQYF
>TRBJ1-1|TRBV7-8|.|.
TGTGCCAGCAGCTTAGGCGGGACTGGGGCTACAGCTTTCTTT
CASSLGGTGATAFF
>TRBJ1-5|TRBV30|.|.
TGTGCCTGGAGTGCCCGAGCTCAGCCCCAGCATTTT
CAWSARAQPQHF
>TRBJ1-2|TRBV30|.|few
TGTGCCTGGAGTGGTTCCCGGGAACTACGCTATGGCTACACCTTC
CAWSGSRELRYGYTF
>TRBJ1-2|TRBV5-6|TRBD1|.
TGTGCCAGCAGCTTGACAGGGGTAGGTGGCTACACCTTC
CASSLTGVGGYTF
>TRBJ1-1|TRBV6-1|TRBD1|.
TGTGCCAGCAGTGAAAGGGGGCTATTGAACACTGAAGCTTTCTTT
CASSERGLLNTEAFF
>TRBJ2-1|TRBV4-3|.|.
TGCGCCAGCAGCCGCTCTTGGGTCCGGGGGCATGAGCAGTTCTTC
CASSRSWVRGHEQFF
>TRBJ1-2|TRBV9|TRBD1|.
TGTGCCAGCAGCGTAGGTGGGACAGGACCTAACTATGGCTACACCTTC
CASSVGGTGPNYGYTF
>TRBJ2-7|TRBV18|.|.
TGTGCCAGCTCACCACCGGTAGCGGAGGAGCAGTACTTC
CASSPPVAEEQYF
>TRBJ2-1|TRBV14|TRBD2|.
TGTGCCAGCAGCCATATAGCGGGGAGGAGGCGCAATGAGCAGTTCTTC
CASSHIAGRRRNEQFF
>TRBJ2-3|TRBV15|.|.
TGTGCCACCAGCAGAGATCGAGTTACAGATACGCAGTATTTT
CATSRDRVTDTQYF
>TRBJ1-2|TRBV29-1|TRBD1|.
TGCAGCGTTGAACACAGGGGAAACTATGGCTACACCTTC
CSVEHRGNYGYTF
>TRBJ2-1|TRBV5-1|.|.
TGCGCCAGCAGCCACCCCCCTAGGGACTACAATGAGCAGTTCTTC
CASSHPPRDYNEQFF
>TRBJ2-2|TRBV2|.|.
TGTGCCAGCAGTTACCAGAACACCGGGGAGCTGTTTTTT
CASSYQNTGELFF
>TRBJ2-1|TRBV30|.|.
TGTGCCTGGAGGAAACGGCACAATGAGCAGTTCTTC
CAWRKRHNEQFF
>TRBJ1-2|TRBV10-3|TRBD1|.
TGTGCCATCAGGGGACAGGGGGCAAACTATGGCTACACCTTC
CAIRGQGANYGYTF